The source of this T cell receptor beta chain is a study of Graves' ophthalmopathy and Graves' hyperthyroidism. Study in general: Prior to any treatment, peripheral blood was collected at the time of initial diagnosis.

Whole-study findings and limits: Blood also harbored most expanded thyroid clonotypes above 0.001 frequency.

Trimming took 6 bases from V and 5 from J; bases not matched to a gene: 15. This CDR3 contains 17 residues. Germline CDR1 SEHNR, CDR2 FQNEAQ (reference sequence). Moderate-to-severe activity, CAS at least 3, NOSPECS at least 4 and duration under 3 months characterized donors with ophthalmopathy. Serum thyroxine and TRAb, along with clinical symptoms, thyroid ultrasound and orbital computed tomography, were what diagnosis relied on. RNA transcripts yielded amplified TCR beta CDR3 regions. HTBI primers primed a first-round RT-PCR, and a second-round multiplex PCR followed. TCRdb fed the multiplex PCR reads into MiXCR, producing one record per CDR3 protein. The sample includes about 640,000 distinct CDR3 sequences, about two fifths of them seen just once. This clonotype was seen more than once but under ten times. Its specificity is unknown.

This TCR was sampled from an adult man with Graves' ophthalmopathy. The sample was peripheral blood. The rearrangement uses TRBV7-9 and TRBJ2-7; 11 nucleotides match TRBD2. The CDR3 here is CASSPPILAGVLHEQYF. CDR3 nucleotides: TGTGCCAGCAGTCCCCCCATACTAGCGGGAGTTCTGCACGAGCAGTACTTC. The full variable domain, its missing parts supplied by reference TRBV7-9 and TRBJ2-7, is DTGVSQNPRHKITKRGQNVTFRCDPISEHNRLYWYRQTLGQGPEFLTYFQNEAQLEKSRLLSDRFSAERPKGSFSTLEIQRTEQGDSAMYLCASSPPILAGVLHEQYFGPGTRLTVT.